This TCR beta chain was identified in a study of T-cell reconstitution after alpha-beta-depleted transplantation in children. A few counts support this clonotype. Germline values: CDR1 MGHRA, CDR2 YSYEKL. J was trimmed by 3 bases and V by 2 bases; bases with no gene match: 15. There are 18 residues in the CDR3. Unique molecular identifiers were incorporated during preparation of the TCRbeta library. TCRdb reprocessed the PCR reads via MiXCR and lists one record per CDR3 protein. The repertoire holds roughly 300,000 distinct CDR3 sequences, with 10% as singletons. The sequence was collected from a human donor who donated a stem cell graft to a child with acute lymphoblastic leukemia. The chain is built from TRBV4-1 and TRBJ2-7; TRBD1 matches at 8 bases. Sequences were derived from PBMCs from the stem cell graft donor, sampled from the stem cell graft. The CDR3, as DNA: TGCGCCAGCAGCCAATCCCACGCGGGCTCCGGACAGGGCTACGAGCAGTACTTC. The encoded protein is CASSQSHAGSGQGYEQYF.